A single sample gave rise to the 11 T cell receptor beta chains below, sequenced in a study of T-cell reconstitution after alpha-beta-depleted transplantation in children. The TCRbeta library incorporated unique molecular identifiers. TCRdb processed the PCR reads anew with MiXCR; each CDR3 protein has one entry. The sample consists of around 100,000 distinct CDR3 sequences, around 5.9% of them appearing once. The input for sequencing was PBMCs, mostly from graft donor cells, taken 60 days after TCRalphabeta/CD19-depleted stem cell transplant. The receptors originated from a female patient aged 2-9 years who had a stem cell transplant for Fanconi anemia, so the T cells may come from the graft donor.

This clonotype was counted ten times or more. The chain recombines TRBV28 with TRBJ1-6; no clear D gene. The CDR3 has 15 residues. The V gene's germline CDR1 is MDHEN and CDR2 SYDVKM. The germline V and J ends were trimmed by 7 bases and 2 bases, with 12 bases remaining between them. Written as DNA, the CDR3 is TGTGCCAGCATCTCTGAGGTCACCTATAATTCACCCCTCCACTTT. Translated, it gives CASISEVTYNSPLHF. The full variable domain, with the rest looked up from reference TRBV28 and TRBJ1-6, is DVKVTQSSRYLVKRTGEKVFLECVQDMDHENMFWYRQDPGLGLRLIYFSYDVKMKEKGDIPEGYSVSREKKERFSLILESASTNQTSMYLCASISEVTYNSPLHFGNGTRLTVT.

The CDR3 reads CASSQEAAEFYEQYF. DNA of the CDR3: TGCGCCAGCAGCCAAGAGGCGGCAGAGTTCTACGAGCAGTACTTC. The chain carries TRBV4-1 and TRBJ2-7; D is undetermined. This CDR3 has 15 residues. The ends were cut back, 0 bases at V and 3 bases at J, with 12 bases in the middle. CDR1 and CDR2 (germline): MGHRA, YSYEKL.

Ten or more counts support this clonotype. V usage is TRBV11-1 and J usage is TRBJ2-1; tentatively, D is TRBD1 (6 bases). CDR3 length equals 15 residues. Trimming took off 1 base at V and 5 bases at J, with 12 bases between the two ends. Germline V gives CDR1 SGHAT, CDR2 FQDESV (reference sequence). CDR3 in DNA: TGTGCCAGCAGCTTAGAGCTGACAGGCAACAATGAGCAGTTCTTC. It codes for CASSLELTGNNEQFF.

This clonotype has a count of ten or more. The chain recombines TRBV7-3 with TRBJ2-1, with 11 bases aligning to TRBD2. Trimming cost V 10 bases and J 5 bases; bases outside gene matches: 7. The CDR3 is made up of 14 amino acids. Germline CDR1 SGHTA, CDR2 FQGTGA. Here the CDR3 reads CATPRGLADNEQFF. The CDR3, as DNA: TGTGCCACACCGAGGGGACTAGCGGACAATGAGCAGTTCTTC.

This clonotype was counted between two and nine times. The gene calls are TRBV30 and TRBJ2-3; the D is unclear. V was clipped by 0 bases and J by 2 bases, with 9 bases between them. Germline assignment: CDR1 GTSNPN and CDR2 SVGIG (reference sequence). The CDR3 covers 14 residues. CDR3: CAWSVSEITDTQYF. CDR3 DNA sequence: TGTGCCTGGAGTGTCTCGGAGATCACAGATACGCAGTATTTT.

Ten or more counts support this clonotype. The V and J genes are TRBV25-1 and TRBJ1-2; possible D gene TRBD1, 5 bases. From germline, CDR1 is MGHDK and CDR2 SYGVNS. CDR3 length equals 13 residues. The V end was cut by 4 bases, the J end by 2 bases, with 8 bases between. The CDR3 sequence is CASSGRGNYGYTF. The CDR3 coding sequence is TGTGCCAGCAGTGGACGGGGCAACTATGGCTACACCTTC.

The chain carries TRBV20-1 and TRBJ2-2, with D possibly being TRBD1 (6 bases). V lost 1 base and J lost 6, with 15 bases in between. Germline V gene sequence: CDR1 DFQATT, CDR2 SNEGSKA (reference sequence). This CDR3 spans 15 amino acids. This CDR3 is CSARVGSPGAGELFF. Here the CDR3 DNA reads TGCAGTGCTAGAGTCGGGTCCCCAGGGGCCGGGGAGCTGTTTTTT.

The rearrangement joins TRBV27 to TRBJ1-2; D is ambiguous. Germline-derived CDR1 and CDR2 are MNHEY and SMNVEV (reference sequence). CDR3 length: 11 residues. V dropped 5 bases and J dropped 4 bases, with 5 bases sitting between them. CDR3 in amino acids: CASSAPYGYTF. The CDR3 DNA reads as TGTGCCAGCAGTGCTCCCTATGGCTACACCTTC.

V gene TRBV4-2 combines with J gene TRBJ2-4; D possibly matches TRBD1 or TRBD2 (5 bases each). CDR1 is LGHNA and CDR2 is YNFKEQ in the germline V gene. The V gene lost 1 base and the J gene lost 13 bases, with 14 bases spanning the gap. The CDR3 sequence is 13 residues long. The CDR3 region is CASSQAGTAAQYF. Written as DNA, the CDR3 is TGTGCCAGCAGCCAAGCTGGGACGGCAGCCCAGTACTTC.

This clonotype occurred a few times. This chain uses TRBV20-1 with TRBJ2-1; 10 nucleotides line up with TRBD2. V trimming: 1 base; J trimming: 8 bases; junction bases outside the gene matches: 8. The CDR3 sequence is 15 residues long. Germline lookup yields CDR1 DFQATT and CDR2 SNEGSKA (reference sequence). CDR3 DNA: TGCAGTGCTAGAGTTAGCGGGAGGAGGGACTATGAGCAGTTCTTC. Its translation is CSARVSGRRDYEQFF.

This clonotype was found many times. The chain uses TRBV5-1 and TRBJ2-7; D is possibly TRBD1 or TRBD2 (5 bases each). This CDR3 comprises 16 residues. CDR1 is SGHRS, CDR2 YFSETQ, per germline. V was pared by 4 bases and J by 3 bases, with 20 bases between. As DNA, the CDR3 is TGCGCCAGCAGCACAACCGGGGCCACCCCCCTCTACGAGCAGTACTTC. This translates into CASSTTGATPLYEQYF.